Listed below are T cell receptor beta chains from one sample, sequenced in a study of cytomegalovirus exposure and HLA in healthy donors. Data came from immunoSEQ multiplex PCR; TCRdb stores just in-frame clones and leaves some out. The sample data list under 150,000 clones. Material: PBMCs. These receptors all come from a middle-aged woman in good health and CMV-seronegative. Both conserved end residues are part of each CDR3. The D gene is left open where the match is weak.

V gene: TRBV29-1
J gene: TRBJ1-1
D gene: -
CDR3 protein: CSVGGDGTEAFF
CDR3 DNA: TGCAGCGTTGGTGGAGACGGTACTGAAGCTTTCTTT

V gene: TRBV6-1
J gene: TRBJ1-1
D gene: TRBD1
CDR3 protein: CASSALTGGAPRNTEAFF
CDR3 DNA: TGTGCCAGCAGTGCCCTGACAGGGGGCGCGCCCAGAAACACTGAAGCTTTCTTT

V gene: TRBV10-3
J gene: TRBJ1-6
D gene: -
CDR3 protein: CAISESRKRGQTLHF
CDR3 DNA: TGTGCCATCAGTGAGTCGAGGAAGAGGGGACAAACCCTCCACTTT

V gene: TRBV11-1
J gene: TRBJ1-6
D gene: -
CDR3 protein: CASSFGSSYNSPLHF
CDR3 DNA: TGTGCCAGCAGCTTTGGGAGCTCCTATAATTCACCCCTCCACTTT

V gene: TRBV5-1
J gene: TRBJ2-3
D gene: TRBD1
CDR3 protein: CASSLQGQGRDTQYF
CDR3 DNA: TGCGCCAGCAGCTTGCAGGGACAGGGGAGAGATACGCAGTATTTT

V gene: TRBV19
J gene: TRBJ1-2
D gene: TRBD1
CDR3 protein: CASTGAGGPYGYTF
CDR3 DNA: TGTGCCAGTACCGGGGCAGGGGGTCCTTACGGCTACACCTTC

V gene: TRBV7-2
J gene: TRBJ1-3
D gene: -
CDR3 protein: CASSQQGPRDTIYF
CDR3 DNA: TGTGCCAGCAGCCAACAGGGACCTAGGGACACCATATATTTT

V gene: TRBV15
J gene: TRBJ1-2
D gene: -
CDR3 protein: CATSRDQGGKGYGYTF
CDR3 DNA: TGTGCCACCAGCAGAGATCAAGGAGGGAAGGGTTATGGCTACACCTTC

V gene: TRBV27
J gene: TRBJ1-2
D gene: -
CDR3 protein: CASRSQGGYGYTF
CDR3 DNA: TGTGCCAGCAGGTCACAGGGCGGCTATGGCTACACCTTC

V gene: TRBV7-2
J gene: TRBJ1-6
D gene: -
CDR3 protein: CASSLSGSGGSSPLHF
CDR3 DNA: TGTGCCAGCAGCTTAAGTGGTTCTGGGGGCAGTTCACCCCTCCACTTT

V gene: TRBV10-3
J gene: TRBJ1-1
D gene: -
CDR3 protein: CAISEIKLNTEAFF
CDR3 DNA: TGTGCCATCAGTGAGATAAAATTAAACACTGAAGCTTTCTTT

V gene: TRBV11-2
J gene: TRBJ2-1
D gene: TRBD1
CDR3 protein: CASSFTGETYNEQFF
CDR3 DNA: TGTGCCAGCAGCTTTACAGGGGAGACCTACAATGAGCAGTTCTTC

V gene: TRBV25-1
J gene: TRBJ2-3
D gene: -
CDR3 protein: CASSDPGQGPDTQYF
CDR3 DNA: TGTGCCAGCAGTGACCCGGGCCAGGGGCCAGATACGCAGTATTTT

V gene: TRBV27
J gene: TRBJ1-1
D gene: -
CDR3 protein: CASSLSRGRPEAFF
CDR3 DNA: TGTGCCAGCAGTTTATCGAGAGGGCGGCCTGAAGCTTTCTTT

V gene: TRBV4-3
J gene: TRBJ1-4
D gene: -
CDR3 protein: CASSPLKGELFF
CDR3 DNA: TGCGCCAGCAGCCCTCTCAAAGGGGAACTGTTTTTT

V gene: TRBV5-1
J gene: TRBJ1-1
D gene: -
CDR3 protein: CASSLQGNTEAFF
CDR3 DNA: TGCGCCAGCAGTTTACAGGGGAACACTGAAGCTTTCTTT

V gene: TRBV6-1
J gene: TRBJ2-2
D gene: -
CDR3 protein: CASSTTGELFF
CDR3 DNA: TGTGCCAGCAGTACAACCGGGGAGCTGTTTTTT

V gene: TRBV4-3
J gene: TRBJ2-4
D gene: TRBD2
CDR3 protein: CASSQGASGSKNIQYF
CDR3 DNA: TGCGCCAGCAGCCAAGGGGCTAGCGGGTCCAAAAACATTCAGTACTTC

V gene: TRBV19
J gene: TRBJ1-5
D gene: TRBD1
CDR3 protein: CASSIDRDRGRRDQPQHF
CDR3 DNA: TGTGCCAGTAGTATAGATCGCGACAGGGGGCGAAGGGATCAGCCCCAGCATTTT

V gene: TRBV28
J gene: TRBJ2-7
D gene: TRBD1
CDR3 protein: CASSAPGGLSYEQYF
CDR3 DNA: TGTGCCAGCAGTGCGCCAGGGGGCTTGAGCTACGAGCAGTACTTC

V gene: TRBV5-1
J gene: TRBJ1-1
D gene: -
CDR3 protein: CASSYQQGAEAFF
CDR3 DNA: TGCGCCAGCAGCTACCAACAGGGTGCAGAAGCTTTCTTT

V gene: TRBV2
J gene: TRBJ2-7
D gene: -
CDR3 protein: CASSAGKLGVSGYIQNEQYF
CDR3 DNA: TGTGCCAGCAGCGCGGGAAAATTAGGGGTAAGCGGGTATATTCAGAACGAGCAGTACTTC

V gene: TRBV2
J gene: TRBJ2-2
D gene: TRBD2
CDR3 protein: CAVRWGGNTGELFF
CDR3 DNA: TGTGCTGTCAGATGGGGGGGAAACACCGGGGAGCTGTTTTTT

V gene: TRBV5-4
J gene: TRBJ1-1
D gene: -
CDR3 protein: CASSFVIESEAFF
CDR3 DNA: TGTGCCAGCAGCTTCGTTATAGAGAGTGAAGCTTTCTTT

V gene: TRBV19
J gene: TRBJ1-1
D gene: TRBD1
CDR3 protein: CASKLGGGQGLTEAFF
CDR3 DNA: TGTGCCAGTAAGCTAGGAGGAGGACAGGGACTTACTGAAGCTTTCTTT

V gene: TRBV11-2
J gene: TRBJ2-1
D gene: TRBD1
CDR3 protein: CASSSSGTGAYNEQFF
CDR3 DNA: TGTGCCAGCAGCTCATCCGGGACAGGGGCCTACAATGAGCAGTTCTTC

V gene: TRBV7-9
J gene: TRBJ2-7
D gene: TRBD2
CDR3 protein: CASSLGREEQYF
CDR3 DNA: TGTGCCAGCAGCTTAGGGCGGGAGGAGCAGTACTTC

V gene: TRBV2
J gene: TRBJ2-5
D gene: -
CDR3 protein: CASMRTVYQETQYF
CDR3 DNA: TGTGCCAGCATGAGGACAGTTTACCAAGAGACCCAGTACTTC

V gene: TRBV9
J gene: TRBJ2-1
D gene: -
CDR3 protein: CASSVAMGLYNEQFF
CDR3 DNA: TGTGCCAGCAGCGTAGCGATGGGGCTCTACAATGAGCAGTTCTTC

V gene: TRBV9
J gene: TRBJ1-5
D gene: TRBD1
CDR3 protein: CASSGGQYNQPQHF
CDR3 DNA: TGTGCCAGCAGCGGGGGACAGTACAATCAGCCCCAGCATTTT

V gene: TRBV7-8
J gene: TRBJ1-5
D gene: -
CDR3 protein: CASSFREQNNQPQHF
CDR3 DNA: TGTGCCAGCAGCTTTCGGGAGCAGAATAATCAGCCCCAGCATTTT

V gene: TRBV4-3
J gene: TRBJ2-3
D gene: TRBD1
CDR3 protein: CASSQEYRGGHDTQYF
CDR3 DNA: TGCGCCAGCAGCCAAGAGTATCGAGGGGGCCACGATACGCAGTATTTT

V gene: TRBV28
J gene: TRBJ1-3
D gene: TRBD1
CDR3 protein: CASSSGTGASGNTIYF
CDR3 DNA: TGTGCCAGCAGTTCCGGGACAGGCGCCTCTGGAAACACCATATATTTT

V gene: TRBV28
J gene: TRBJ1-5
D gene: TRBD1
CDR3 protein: CASSHSGQGNQPQHF
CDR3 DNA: TGTGCCAGCAGCCACTCGGGACAGGGTAATCAGCCCCAGCATTTT

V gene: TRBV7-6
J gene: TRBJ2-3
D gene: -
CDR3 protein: CASSYQSDTQYF
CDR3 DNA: TGTGCCAGCAGCTACCAGTCAGATACGCAGTATTTT